The present TCR beta chain was sequenced within a study of T cells in Graves' hyperthyroidism and ophthalmopathy. Hyperthyroidism was newly diagnosed in patients aged 18 to 65 (duration under 2 months). Investigators excluded patients with uncontrolled infection, other autoimmune disease, pregnancy or lactation. Using RNA transcripts as the source, TCR beta CDR3 regions were amplified. The TCR CDR3 first-round RT-PCR relied on the HTBI primer set. TCRdb independently ran MiXCR on the multiplex PCR reads; one entry per CDR3 protein. This sample carries about 710,000 distinct CDR3 sequences, about 17% of them seen once, and the ten largest clones take under 8.5%. This clonotype was seen a handful of times. What it recognizes is unknown. Study conclusions and caveats: Stable hyperthyroidism was told apart from ophthalmopathy by a model built on 13 V-J features.

Trimming removed 3 bases at V and 8 bases at J, with 13 bases between. The CDR3 runs to 14 residues. Germline V lookup: CDR1 MNHNS, CDR2 SASEGT. The chain recombines TRBV6-1 with TRBJ1-4; no firm D call. This receptor was obtained from a man aged 18 to 29 with Graves' hyperthyroidism. Sequencing was done on a sample of blood. The CDR3 DNA reads TGTGCCAGCAGTGATGGCCAGCTCTGGGAAAAACTGTTTTTT. Translation gives CASSDGQLWEKLFF.